One sample yielded the 17 T cell receptor beta chains listed below, sequenced in a study of shared clonotypes between healthy human individuals (dated by TCRdb to the early 2020s). For the CD8 naive samples, CD45RO-negative cells were positively selected for CCR7, yielding a CD45RA+CCR7+ population from which TemRA cells were excluded. Libraries came from the immunoSEQ multiplex PCR assay. The table was pulled from immuneACCESS by TCRdb, which kept in-frame rearrangements only. Such tables lose some clones; where checked, under half of the loss comes from unresolved V genes, and the rest has no known cause. In this sample the table shows nearly 2 million clones, about 95% of which occur a single time. The ten largest make up 1% to 1.5% of the sample. Sequenced: naive CD8+ T cells sorted from blood. The cell subset or site label on this specimen signifies: CD45RA+CCR7+. The receptor set was obtained from a man aged 18-30 years in good health.

The J gene is TRBJ2-2, the V gene TRBV5-1, with 13 bases fitting TRBD2. J gave up 1 base and V 2 bases, and 8 bases lay outside the gene matches. Germline V CDR1 and CDR2: SGHRS, YFSETQ. The CDR3 is 19 amino acids. The CDR3 nucleotides are TGCGCCAGCAGCTTCACTTGGACTAGCGGGGGTTTGAACACCGGGGAGCTGTTTTTT. Its protein is CASSFTWTSGGLNTGELFF.

Details on this clone: Different DNA sequences within this sample yield the same CDR3. The V and J genes are TRBV4-3 and TRBJ2-7; 7 nucleotides align to TRBD2. The ends lost 3 bases at V and 2 bases at J; junction bases unmatched: 4. Per germline, CDR1 LGHNA and CDR2 YSLEER. The CDR3 is 14 amino acids. CDR3 DNA sequence: TGCGCCAGCAGCCAGGGTCGGGGGGCCTACGAGCAGTACTTC. Encoded protein: CASSQGRGAYEQYF.

This chain links TRBV7-6 with TRBJ1-2, with TRBD1 as a possible D gene (5 bases). V lost 0 bases and J lost 7, with 15 bases in between. The CDR3 consists of 15 residues. The germline CDR1 and CDR2 sequences are SGHVS and FNYEAQ. The CDR3 bases are TGTGCCAGCAGCTTAGCGCTTGTAGGGACCGGTGGCTACACCTTC. Protein: CASSLALVGTGGYTF.

This clone has only one observation. This chain links TRBV10-2 with TRBJ1-1; D uncertain. The germline V gene has CDR1 WSHSY and CDR2 SAAADI. Trimming shortened V by 2 bases and J by 5 bases, and 9 bases separated the two germline ends. This CDR3 has 13 residues. The CDR3 DNA is TGCGCCAGCAGTGAGATGGGAGAGACTGAAGCTTTCTTT. Amino acids: CASSEMGETEAFF.

The chain employs TRBV6-5 and TRBJ1-5; TRBD1 matches at 7 bases. The CDR3 is made up of 14 amino acids. Losses at the gene ends were 2 bases for V and 10 bases for J; bases not matched to a gene: 8. Per the germline V gene, CDR1 is MNHEY and CDR2 is SVGAGI. The CDR3 sequence is CASSYAEQGSPQHF. The CDR3 DNA sequence: TGTGCCAGCAGTTACGCCGAACAGGGGAGTCCCCAGCATTTT.

This clone was counted once. The same CDR3 can be traced to other DNA sequences in this sample. The V and J genes are TRBV7-8 and TRBJ2-5; the D is unclear. Per germline, CDR1 SGHVS and CDR2 FQNEAQ. The V and J ends lost 1 base and 2 bases respectively, with 8 bases between them. There are 14 residues in the CDR3. This chain's CDR3 is CASSLDSGQETQYF. The CDR3 coding sequence is TGTGCCAGCAGCTTAGATAGTGGGCAAGAGACCCAGTACTTC.

The DNA for the CDR3 is TGCGCCAGCAGTCTTGGAAGTAACGGTTCACCCCTCCACTTT. Protein: CASSLGSNGSPLHF. The chain recombines TRBV4-1 with TRBJ1-6, with D unresolved. The germline gives CDR1 MGHRA, CDR2 YSYEKL. The CDR3 covers 14 residues. V was clipped by 6 bases and J by 9 bases, with 15 bases between them.

Here the CDR3 reads CASSLDPEKLFF. The CDR3 DNA is TGTGCCAGCAGCTTGGACCCTGAAAAACTGTTTTTT. J is TRBJ1-4 and V is TRBV5-6; D remains ambiguous. The germline CDR1 and CDR2 sequences are SGHDT and YYEEEE. The CDR3 has 12 residues. V shed 0 bases and J shed 7 bases, with 4 bases lying between them. Full variable domain (outside the CDR3, taken from reference TRBV5-6 and TRBJ1-4): DAGVTQSPTHLIKTRGQQVTLRCSPKSGHDTVSWYQQALGQGPQFIFQYYEEEERQRGNFPDRFSGHQFPNYSSELNVNALLLGDSALYLCASSLDPEKLFFGSGTQLSVL.

Comments on this clone: At the DNA level, this CDR3 is encoded by other sequences in the same sample as well. The chain uses TRBV4-3 and TRBJ2-7; 8 positions agree with TRBD1. V was pared by 3 bases and J by 4 bases, with 5 bases of the junction left unmatched. CDR1 LGHNA and CDR2 YSLEER come from the germline V gene. The CDR3 contains 14 residues. The CDR3 here is CASSQDRDGYEQYF. The CDR3, as DNA: TGCGCCAGCAGCCAGGACAGGGATGGGTACGAGCAGTACTTC.

Worth noting for this clone: Other DNA sequences in this specimen translate into the identical CDR3. The gene calls are TRBV27 and TRBJ2-5, with D unresolved. Germline CDR1 and CDR2: MNHEY and SMNVEV (reference sequence). The CDR3 runs 12 residues. Trimming cost V 5 bases and J 4 bases, with 8 bases left between them. DNA for the CDR3: TGTGCCAGCAGTCCCCTCGGAGAGACCCAGTACTTC. As protein: CASSPLGETQYF.

The chain has TRBV9 and TRBJ1-5, with D perhaps matching TRBD1 (5 bases). Germline CDR1 SGDLS, CDR2 YYNGEE. The V gene lost 3 bases and the J gene lost 4 bases, with 14 bases spanning the gap. The CDR3 is 15 residues long. Here the CDR3 DNA reads TGTGCCAGCAGCGCAGCCGGGGCCCCGAATCAGCCCCAGCATTTT. As protein: CASSAAGAPNQPQHF.

The chain recombines TRBV19 with TRBJ2-7, with TRBD2 identical over 12 bases. Germline trimming cut 7 bases from V and 6 bases from J; bases unmatched to any gene: 7. Looked up from germline, CDR1 is LNHDA and CDR2 is SQIVND (reference sequence). The CDR3 runs to 14 residues. CDR3 nucleotides: TGTGCCAGTACCCCTAGCGGGAGGGCAGGCGAGCAGTACTTC. This codes for CASTPSGRAGEQYF.

The chain carries TRBV6-1 and TRBJ2-7, with TRBD1 matching 7 bases. CDR1 and CDR2 from the germline V gene are MNHNS and SASEGT. This CDR3 spans 14 amino acids. The V segment lost 0 bases and the J segment 3 bases; nucleotides outside the gene matches: 2. DNA of the CDR3: TGTGCCAGCAGTGAAGCGGCAGGGGGCTACGAGCAGTACTTC. It specifies CASSEAAGGYEQYF.

As DNA, the CDR3 is TGTGCCAGCAGTTTATCGACTAGCGGTTACGAGCAGTACTTC. As protein: CASSLSTSGYEQYF. V usage is TRBV28 and J usage is TRBJ2-7; 9 bases are shared with TRBD2. The CDR3 contains 14 residues. Per germline, CDR1 MDHEN and CDR2 SYDVKM. V was clipped by 1 base and J by 4 bases; unmatched bases: 2.

V is TRBV7-9 and J is TRBJ2-7; no definite D call. V dropped 3 bases and J dropped 6 bases, with 9 bases sitting between them. The CDR3 has 12 residues. Germline V CDR1 and CDR2: SEHNR, FQNEAQ (reference sequence). Written as DNA, the CDR3 is TGTGCCAGCAGCTTCGTTGGTTCCGAGCAGTACTTC. This gives the protein CASSFVGSEQYF.

The CDR3 nucleotides are TGTGCCAGTAGTATAGATCGCAAGGACGGATTGAACACTGAAGCTTTCTTT. Its protein product is CASSIDRKDGLNTEAFF. This sequence joins TRBV19 and TRBJ1-1; D is undetermined. The length of the CDR3 is 17 residues. CDR1 and CDR2 (germline): LNHDA, SQIVND (reference sequence). V lost 0 bases and J lost 0, with 14 bases in between.

The chain combines TRBV15 with TRBJ2-7; 7 bases line up with TRBD1. This CDR3 region has 15 residues. J lost 0 bases, V lost 3 bases, and 5 bases had no gene match. Germline values: CDR1 LNHNV, CDR2 YYDKDF (reference sequence). DNA for the CDR3: TGTGCCACCAGCAGGGCCGGACAGGCCTCCTACGAGCAGTACTTC. Encoded protein: CATSRAGQASYEQYF. The variable domain in full, with the rest retrieved from reference TRBV15 and TRBJ2-7, is DAMVIQNPRYQVTQFGKPVTLSCSQTLNHNVMYWYQQKSSQAPKLLFHYYDKDFNNEADTPDNFQSRRPNTSFCFLDIRSPGLGDTAMYLCATSRAGQASYEQYFGPGTRLTVT.